These 21 T cell receptor beta chains were all obtained from the same sample, sequenced in a study of breast tumors, draining lymph nodes, adjacent tissues. Using its own MiXCR run on the multiplex PCR reads, TCRdb lists one record per CDR3 protein. The sample contains approximately 210,000 distinct CDR3 sequences, 30% to 35% of which appear only once. Breast cancer patients provided tissue from their axillary draining lymph nodes. Sample: axillary lymph node tissue. These receptors were taken from a female donor with breast cancer. Some clones in this sample may be carry-over from other donors' samples.

This clonotype came up many times. The chain is built from TRBV19 and TRBJ1-2; the D gene is possibly TRBD1 (5 bases). V lost 2 bases and J 4 bases, leaving 8 bases between the germline ends. CDR1 and CDR2 (germline): LNHDA, SQIVND (reference sequence). This CDR3 contains 13 residues. CDR3 in DNA: TGTGCCAGTAGTATACTGGGGCTCTATGGCTACACCTTC. This translates into CASSILGLYGYTF.

In its sample, this clonotype was seen many times. The chain has TRBV19 and TRBJ1-2; 9 bases map to TRBD1. In germline, CDR1 is LNHDA, CDR2 SQIVND (reference sequence). V gave up 8 bases and J gave up 7 bases; unmatched junction bases: 8. The CDR3 runs 13 residues. CDR3 sequence: CASSPGQGRGYTF. The DNA of the CDR3 is TGTGCCAGTTCGCCGGGACAGGGACGTGGCTACACCTTC.

The gene calls are TRBV6-4 and TRBJ2-3; 8 nucleotides line up with TRBD2. CDR3 size: 13 residues. V dropped 9 bases and J dropped 6; count of bases not matched to a gene: 8. Germline-derived CDR1 and CDR2 are MRHNA and SNTAGT. The CDR3 loop reads CARRGASGDTQYF. CDR3 sequence (DNA): TGTGCCAGGCGGGGGGCCTCGGGGGATACGCAGTATTTT.

This clonotype showed up many times. V is TRBV7-9 and J is TRBJ1-2, with 8 bases matching TRBD1. The CDR3 extends over 15 amino acids. Trimming removed 5 bases from V and 4 bases from J; junction bases left unmatched: 9. CDR1 and CDR2 (germline): SEHNR, FQNEAQ (reference sequence). CDR3 loop: CASSGGKDRAYGYTF. CDR3 in DNA: TGTGCCAGCAGCGGGGGAAAGGACAGGGCCTATGGCTACACCTTC.

This clonotype was detected many times. The chain employs TRBV19 and TRBJ1-5, with a tentative D call TRBD1 (5 bases). CDR3 length: 14 residues. In germline, CDR1 is LNHDA, CDR2 SQIVND (reference sequence). Trimming took 3 bases from V and 3 from J, leaving 9 bases between them. CDR3 residues: CASSITGANQPQHF. The CDR3 nucleotides are TGTGCCAGTAGTATTACCGGGGCCAATCAGCCCCAGCATTTT.

This clonotype has ten or more counts. The gene calls are TRBV20-1 and TRBJ2-1; TRBD2 matches at 11 bases. The CDR3 totals 15 residues. Trimming at V came to 0 bases and at J to 12 bases, leaving 10 bases not matched to a gene. Germline-derived CDR1 and CDR2 are DFQATT and SNEGSKA (reference sequence). The CDR3 region is CSARERTSGLAGQFF. The CDR3 DNA reads TGCAGTGCTAGAGAGCGGACTAGCGGGCTCGCGGGGCAGTTCTTC.

This clonotype was recorded at least ten times. The CDR3 is CASSSDRDSLYEQYF. CDR3 DNA sequence: TGCGCCAGCAGCTCCGATCGGGACAGTCTATACGAGCAGTACTTC. The chain joins TRBV5-1 to TRBJ2-7; TRBD1 matches at 7 bases. With V trimmed by 3 bases and J by 4 bases, 10 bases remained unmatched. The germline V gene encodes CDR1 SGHRS and CDR2 YFSETQ. The CDR3 has 15 amino acids.

This chain connects TRBV7-2 to TRBJ2-2; D gene ambiguous. The germline CDR1 and CDR2 sequences are SGHTA and FQGNSA. The CDR3 is 14 amino acids. The V end was cut by 4 bases, the J end by 7 bases, with 13 bases between. The CDR3 region is CASSYSGADGELFF. DNA for the CDR3: TGTGCCAGCAGCTATTCGGGCGCTGACGGGGAGCTGTTTTTT. The variable domain in full, with the rest retrieved from reference TRBV7-2 and TRBJ2-2, is GAGVSQSPSNKVTEKGKDVELRCDPISGHTALYWYRQSLGQGLEFLIYFQGNSAPDKSGLPSDRFSAERTGGSVSTLTIQRTQQEDSAVYLCASSYSGADGELFFGEGSRLTVL.

The genes are TRBV20-1 and TRBJ1-6; TRBD1 aligns across 7 bases. Trimming cost V 2 bases and J 5 bases; bases outside gene matches: 6. The CDR3 totals 15 residues. In germline, CDR1 is DFQATT, CDR2 SNEGSKA (reference sequence). As DNA, the CDR3 is TGCAGTGCTAGATACAGGGGATGGCATAATTCACCCCTCCACTTT. It encodes CSARYRGWHNSPLHF.

Remarks on this clonotype: This clone may be a read error of a much larger clone one base away. V is TRBV9 and J is TRBJ2-1; 8 bases match TRBD2. There are 17 residues in the CDR3. Germline-derived CDR1 and CDR2 are SGDLS and YYNGEE. With 3 bases clipped from V and 3 bases from J, the junction kept 11 bases outside the gene matches. The CDR3 nucleotides are TGTGCCAGCAGCGACTTTGTTGCGGGAGGTAGCTACAATGAGCAGTTCTTC. Translating gives CASSDFVAGGSYNEQFF.

This clonotype was recorded many times. This chain links TRBV9 with TRBJ1-5, with a tentative D call TRBD1 (5 bases). Per the germline V gene, CDR1 is SGDLS and CDR2 is YYNGEE. The CDR3 contains 19 residues. The germline V and J ends were trimmed by 0 bases and 3 bases, with 22 bases remaining between them. The CDR3 DNA follows: TGTGCCAGCAGCGTAGAGAGGGAACTTACAGCAGGGTCCAATCAGCCCCAGCATTTT. Its translation is CASSVERELTAGSNQPQHF.

This clonotype was counted ten times or more. The J gene is TRBJ2-7, the V gene TRBV11-3; D remains ambiguous. Trimming removed 1 base at V and 5 bases at J, with 15 bases between. Germline loops: CDR1 SGHNT, CDR2 YENEEA. This CDR3 has 15 residues. Here the CDR3 DNA reads TGTGCCAGCAGCTTAGTTCCCAGGAGCGACAACGAGCAGTACTTC. Translated: CASSLVPRSDNEQYF.

This clonotype was observed many times. The V gene is TRBV5-5, the J gene TRBJ2-5, with 10 bases matching TRBD2. This CDR3 region has 16 residues. Trimming took 2 bases from V and 4 from J; bases not matched to a gene: 8. CDR1 and CDR2 from the germline V gene are SGHKS and YYEKEE (reference sequence). CDR3 sequence: CASSFPLAGAGETQYF. CDR3 DNA: TGTGCCAGCAGCTTCCCCCTAGCGGGGGCCGGAGAGACCCAGTACTTC. Combining the CDR3 with reference TRBV5-5 and TRBJ2-5 gives the whole variable domain DAGVTQSPTHLIKTRGQQVTLRCSPISGHKSVSWYQQVLGQGPQFIFQYYEKEERGRGNFPDRFSARQFPNYSSELNVNALLLGDSALYLCASSFPLAGAGETQYFGPGTRLLVL.

Concerning this clonotype: A much bigger clone sits one base away, suggesting this may be a read error. This sequence joins TRBV20-1 and TRBJ2-7; possible D gene TRBD1, 5 bases. V lost 0 bases, J lost 3 bases, and 9 bases lay in between. The CDR3 length is 13 residues. CDR1 is DFQATT, CDR2 SNEGSKA, per germline (reference sequence). The CDR3: CSARDLDSYEQYF. CDR3 nucleotide sequence: TGCAGTGCTAGAGACCTTGACAGCTACGAGCAGTACTTC.

This clonotype was counted ten times or more. This chain uses TRBV2 with TRBJ2-7, with TRBD2 matching 8 bases. CDR3 size: 16 residues. The J segment lost 2 bases and the V segment lost 2 bases, leaving 8 bases of the junction unmatched. CDR1 is SNHLY, CDR2 FYNNEI, per germline. CDR3 sequence (DNA): TGTGCCAGCAGTGAATTAGGCGGGAGGCCACCCTACGAGCAGTACTTC. It translates to CASSELGGRPPYEQYF. Based on the CDR3 plus reference TRBV2 and TRBJ2-7, the full variable domain is EPEVTQTPSHQVTQMGQEVILRCVPISNHLYFYWYRQILGQKVEFLVSFYNNEISEKSEIFDDQFSVERPDGSNFTLKIRSTKLEDSAMYFCASSELGGRPPYEQYFGPGTRLTVT.

By its share, this clonotype is medium-sized (0.01 to 0.1%). This chain connects TRBV7-2 to TRBJ2-7; weak D call: TRBD2 (6 bases). This CDR3 region has 14 residues. The germline V and J ends were trimmed by 5 bases and 2 bases, with 13 bases remaining between them. Germline V gene sequence: CDR1 SGHTA, CDR2 FQGNSA. CDR3 amino acids: CASSPAGGTYEQYF. CDR3 coding DNA: TGTGCCAGCAGCCCCGCCGGGGGAACCTACGAGCAGTACTTC.

This clonotype was detected many times. This sequence joins TRBV7-3 and TRBJ2-5; TRBD1 aligns across 7 bases. The germline CDR1 and CDR2 sequences are SGHTA and FQGTGA. V lost 0 bases, J lost 3 bases, and 7 bases stayed unmatched. There are 16 residues in the CDR3. In DNA form, the CDR3 reads TGTGCCAGCAGCTTAACGGCCGGGACAGAGGAAGAGACCCAGTACTTC. Encoded protein: CASSLTAGTEEETQYF.

This clonotype has only a few counts. J is TRBJ2-5 and V is TRBV2; no definite D call. CDR1 is SNHLY and CDR2 is FYNNEI in the germline V gene. V lost 4 bases and J lost 5, with 5 bases in between. The CDR3 covers 11 residues. CDR3 residues: CASSVLETQYF. CDR3 nucleotides: TGTGCCAGCAGTGTACTGGAGACCCAGTACTTC.

This clonotype was seen repeatedly, ten times or more. The V and J genes are TRBV7-9 and TRBJ2-5; D possibly corresponds to TRBD1 (6 bases). CDR3 size: 12 residues. Germline V gene lookup returns CDR1 SEHNR and CDR2 FQNEAQ (reference sequence). Trimming stripped 8 bases from V and 5 bases from J, with 12 bases between. CDR3 loop: CASAQGRETQYF. The CDR3 DNA reads as TGTGCCAGCGCGCAGGGGCGGGAGACCCAGTACTTC.

The chain uses TRBV29-1 and TRBJ1-1; a possible D gene is TRBD1 (5 bases). The length of the CDR3 is 13 residues. CDR1 is SQVTM, CDR2 ANQGSEA, per germline. V lost 4 bases to trimming and J lost 4 bases, with 13 bases between them. The CDR3 here is CSVGVGGSTEAFF. DNA of the CDR3: TGCAGCGTTGGGGTTGGGGGGTCCACTGAAGCTTTCTTT. The whole variable domain, filled in from reference TRBV29-1 and TRBJ1-1, reads SAVISQKPSRDICQRGTSLTIQCQVDSQVTMMFWYRQQPGQSLTLIATANQGSEATYESGFVIDKFPISRPNLTFSTLTVSNMSPEDSSIYLCSVGVGGSTEAFFGQGTRLTVV.

For this clonotype: A much more abundant neighbour one base away suggests this may be a read error. In DNA, the CDR3 is TGCAGTGCTAGGGCGGGGGAGGGCGGATCCGAGCAGTACTTC. Its translation: CSARAGEGGSEQYF. J is TRBJ2-7 and V is TRBV20-1; 7 bases fit TRBD2. The V gene end was trimmed by 3 bases and the J gene end by 6 bases; junction bases not matched to a gene: 11. CDR3 length: 14 residues. From germline, CDR1 is DFQATT and CDR2 SNEGSKA (reference sequence).